This TCR beta chain was found in a study of T cells in Graves' hyperthyroidism and ophthalmopathy. Study-level background: Peripheral blood draws took place at initial diagnosis, ahead of any treatment. General study results and limits: The majority of expanded thyroid clonotypes above 0.001 also appeared in blood.

Germline V gene data show CDR1 as MRHNA and CDR2 as SNTAGT. J was trimmed by 3 bases and V by 4 bases; bases with no gene match: 6. The CDR3 totals 16 residues. Diagnoses used clinical symptoms, serum thyroxine and TRAb, thyroid ultrasound and orbital computed tomography. Template material for amplifying TCR beta CDR3 regions consisted of RNA transcripts. Using the HTBI primer set, a first-round RT-PCR was run on the TCR CDR3. TCRdb reanalysed the multiplex PCR reads using MiXCR and keeps one entry per CDR3 protein. The sample contains roughly 600,000 distinct CDR3 sequences, roughly 14% of which appear only once. Concerning this clonotype itself: As yet, its antigen is unknown.

V gene TRBV6-4 combines with J gene TRBJ2-2; 9 bases are a match to TRBD1. The specimen was blood. The receptor's source is a woman between 50 and 59 years old with Graves' ophthalmopathy. CDR3 sequence (DNA): TGTGCCAGCAGTGCCAGGACAGGGGACTACACCGGGGAGCTGTTTTTT. This codes for CASSARTGDYTGELFF.